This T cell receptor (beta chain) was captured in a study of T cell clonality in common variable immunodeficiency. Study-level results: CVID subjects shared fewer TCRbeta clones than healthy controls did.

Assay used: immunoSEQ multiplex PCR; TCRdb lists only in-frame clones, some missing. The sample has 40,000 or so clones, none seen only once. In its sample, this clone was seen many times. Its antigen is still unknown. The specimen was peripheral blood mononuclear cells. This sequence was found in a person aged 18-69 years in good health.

The chain's CDR3 is CASSESLAGAREQYF. The CDR3 bases that were read are TGTGCCAGCAGTGAGTCACTAGCGGGAGCTCGCGAG. V is TRBV2 and J is TRBJ2-7, with TRBD2 matching 11 bases. The read is 3 residues too short to cover the CDR3 end, so that end is filled in from the germline J gene. Per the germline V gene, CDR1 is SNHLY and CDR2 is FYNNEI. The CDR3 loop spans 15 amino acids. J gave up 6 bases and V 3 bases, and 7 bases lay outside the gene matches. Filled out from reference TRBV2 and TRBJ2-7, the complete variable domain reads EPEVTQTPSHQVTQMGQEVILRCVPISNHLYFYWYRQILGQKVEFLVSFYNNEISEKSEIFDDQFSVERPDGSNFTLKIRSTKLEDSAMYFCASSESLAGAREQYFGPGTRLTVT.